The 30 T cell receptor beta chains below all came from one sample that was sequenced in a study of shared clonotypes between healthy human individuals. Measured with immunoSEQ multiplex PCR; TCRdb has only the in-frame clones, and not every one. Among over a million clones listed, around 82% were seen once. Sequences were obtained from memory CD4+ T cells from PBMCs. This sample's subset: CD45RA-negative fraction. Receptors originate from a man aged 18 to 30 in good health. Some clones in this sample may be carry-over from other donors' samples.

The CDR3 DNA sequence: TGCGCCAGCAGCCTCTCGGGACAGGGGGCATCGGATACGCAGTATTTT. As protein: CASSLSGQGASDTQYF. This rearrangement joins TRBV5-1 to TRBJ2-3; 12 nucleotides agree with TRBD1. There are 16 residues in the CDR3. J lost 6 bases, V lost 4 bases, and 9 bases had no gene match. Germline CDR1 and CDR2: SGHRS and YFSETQ.

CDR3 DNA: TGCGCCAGCAGCCCCGTTGGGCAGGCGAACACCGGGGAGCTGTTTTTT. This gives the protein CASSPVGQANTGELFF. The V call is TRBV4-1, the J call TRBJ2-2, with D unresolved. CDR3 length: 16 amino acids. CDR1 is MGHRA, CDR2 YSYEKL, per germline. V lost 4 bases and J 0 bases, leaving 12 bases between the germline ends.

The chain uses TRBV5-1 and TRBJ1-1; D possibly corresponds to TRBD1 (6 bases). Germline CDR1 reads SGHRS; CDR2 reads YFSETQ. The CDR3 has 14 amino acids. V was shortened by 2 bases and J by 4 bases, with 12 bases between the two germline ends. CDR3 sequence: CASSFGGLATEAFF. The CDR3 DNA sequence: TGCGCCAGCAGCTTTGGGGGGCTGGCCACTGAAGCTTTCTTT.

The rearrangement links TRBV28 to TRBJ1-5; D perhaps matches TRBD1 (5 bases). The CDR3 sequence is 15 residues long. V was pared by 5 bases and J by 5 bases, with 16 bases between. Germline V gene data show CDR1 as MDHEN and CDR2 as SYDVKM. The CDR3 DNA follows: TGTGCCAGCAGTCAAACCCCAGGGTTCCATCAGCCCCAGCATTTT. This encodes CASSQTPGFHQPQHF.

A note on this clone: At one of its ends the junction is not consistent with the germline gene, which may arise from a read error. The genes are TRBV4-3 and TRBJ2-1, with 11 bases aligning to TRBD2. CDR3 length: 18 amino acids. Germline V CDR1 and CDR2: LGHNA, YSLEER. The DNA for the CDR3 is TGCGCCAGCAGCCAAGCGTCTAGCGGGAGGCACTCCCACAATGAGCAGTTCTTC. Its protein is CASSQASSGRHSHNEQFF.

V usage is TRBV4-2 and J usage is TRBJ2-2; a possible D gene is TRBD2 (6 bases). The CDR3 is 16 residues long. V dropped 0 bases and J dropped 6 bases, with 14 bases sitting between them. Germline assignment: CDR1 LGHNA and CDR2 YNFKEQ. This CDR3 reads CASSQEGPTRPGELFF. The CDR3 bases are TGTGCCAGCAGCCAAGAGGGCCCGACTAGACCCGGGGAGCTGTTTTTT.

This clone was observed once. Because it lacks the conserved phenylalanine or tryptophan at the end, this CDR3 is likely a read error. The limits of the CDR3 on the DNA are not certain, so only TCRdb's listed CDR3 is given. The J gene is TRBJ1-2, the V gene TRBV20-1; TRBD1, the table's D call, was not compared with the DNA. Ends included, the CDR3 has 9 residues. Germline CDR1 and CDR2: DFQATT and SNEGSKA (reference sequence). The CDR3 region is CSASLDSGA.

This CDR3 reads CASSGTGIYEQYF. The CDR3 DNA sequence: TGTGCCAGCAGCGGGACAGGGATCTACGAGCAGTACTTC. The gene calls are TRBV2 and TRBJ2-7; 9 bases line up with TRBD1. The CDR3 spans 13 residues. Germline-derived CDR1 and CDR2 are SNHLY and FYNNEI. Trimming cost V 6 bases and J 3 bases; bases outside gene matches: 3. The full variable domain, with the rest looked up from reference TRBV2 and TRBJ2-7, is EPEVTQTPSHQVTQMGQEVILRCVPISNHLYFYWYRQILGQKVEFLVSFYNNEISEKSEIFDDQFSVERPDGSNFTLKIRSTKLEDSAMYFCASSGTGIYEQYFGPGTRLTVT.

The chain carries TRBV19 and TRBJ1-2; a possible D gene is TRBD1 (5 bases). The germline V gene has CDR1 LNHDA and CDR2 SQIVND (reference sequence). With 5 bases removed from V and 4 bases from J, the gap between germline ends came to 20 bases. The CDR3 covers 16 residues. The CDR3 protein is CASSRKEGPGLYGYTF. CDR3 DNA sequence: TGTGCCAGTAGTCGGAAAGAGGGGCCAGGTCTCTATGGCTACACCTTC. Variable domain in full (rest from reference TRBV19 and TRBJ1-2): DGGITQSPKYLFRKEGQNVTLSCEQNLNHDAMYWYRQDPGQGLRLIYYSQIVNDFQKGDIAEGYSVSREKKESFPLTVTSAQKNPTAFYLCASSRKEGPGLYGYTFGSGTRLTVV.

The gene calls are TRBV19 and TRBJ2-5; TRBD2 matches at 14 bases. V gave up 1 base and J gave up 2 bases; unmatched junction bases: 3. This CDR3 spans 17 amino acids. Germline V CDR1 and CDR2: LNHDA, SQIVND (reference sequence). CDR3 sequence: CASSIGGLAGGQETQYF. The CDR3 DNA follows: TGTGCCAGTAGTATAGGAGGACTAGCGGGGGGACAAGAGACCCAGTACTTC.

The chain has TRBV28 and TRBJ2-6; 10 bases are a match to TRBD1. Germline V gene lookup returns CDR1 MDHEN and CDR2 SYDVKM. The V and J ends lost 1 base and 4 bases, in that order; junction bases with no gene match: 10. The CDR3 contains 19 residues. CDR3 amino acids: CASSLSSGQGNRGANVLTF. DNA of the CDR3: TGTGCCAGCAGTTTATCATCGGGACAGGGGAATCGAGGGGCCAACGTCCTGACTTTC.

The V and J genes are TRBV4-2 and TRBJ2-3; D may be TRBD2 (6 bases). Trimming left V 6 bases short and J 4 bases short, with 17 bases between. Germline V gives CDR1 LGHNA, CDR2 YNFKEQ. The CDR3 is made up of 15 amino acids. This chain's CDR3 is CASSSSRTMADTQYF. The CDR3 DNA is TGTGCCAGCAGTTCCTCAAGGACTATGGCAGATACGCAGTATTTT.

The CDR3 loop is CASSPRDLGDTQYF. CDR3 bases: TGTGCCAGCTCACCACGTGACCTAGGAGATACGCAGTATTTT. The V and J genes are TRBV18 and TRBJ2-3; D remains unclear. The CDR3 sequence is 14 residues long. Germline lookup yields CDR1 KGHSH and CDR2 LQKENI. V lost 1 base and J 5 bases, leaving 10 bases between the germline ends.

The rearrangement links TRBV29-1 to TRBJ2-1, with D maybe TRBD2 (6 bases). Germline CDR1 is SQVTM and CDR2 is ANQGSEA. The CDR3 totals 16 residues. V lost 0 bases, J lost 8 bases, and 20 bases lay in between. CDR3 DNA sequence: TGCAGCGTTGAAGATGGGGGACTCGCGAGGAATTATGAGCAGTTCTTC. Translating it yields CSVEDGGLARNYEQFF.

As for this clone: The same CDR3 is also encoded by other DNA sequences in this sample. The chain recombines TRBV6-1 with TRBJ1-5; TRBD1 agrees at 7 bases. Germline-derived CDR1 and CDR2 are MNHNS and SASEGT. The CDR3 is 14 residues long. V shed 3 bases, J shed 4 bases, and the junction held 3 bases outside the gene matches. In DNA, the CDR3 is TGTGCCAGCAGTGAGCAGGGGGGGAATCAGCCCCAGCATTTT. Amino acid sequence: CASSEQGGNQPQHF.

This clone appeared a single time. This CDR3 reads CASSPSGTAYNEQFF. CDR3 sequence (DNA): TGTGCCAGCAGTCCGAGCGGAACTGCCTACAATGAGCAGTTCTTC. The gene calls are TRBV28 and TRBJ2-1; a possible D gene is TRBD2 (5 bases). The CDR3 covers 15 residues. The germline V and J ends were trimmed by 5 bases and 2 bases, with 13 bases remaining between them. CDR1 is MDHEN, CDR2 SYDVKM, per germline.

This chain joins TRBV7-3 and TRBJ2-7; 8 nucleotides line up with TRBD1. This CDR3 comprises 14 residues. CDR1 and CDR2 (germline): SGHTA, FQGTGA. With 3 bases clipped from V and 5 bases from J, the junction kept 6 bases outside the gene matches. The CDR3 DNA reads TGTGCCAGCAGCTTGACAGGGGTCGGCCACGAGCAGTACTTC. Translated: CASSLTGVGHEQYF.

The chain has TRBV27 and TRBJ1-2; 8 bases agree with TRBD1. Germline-derived CDR1 and CDR2 are MNHEY and SMNVEV (reference sequence). The V and J ends lost 0 bases and 10 bases, in that order; junction bases with no gene match: 7. The CDR3 sequence is 14 residues long. The CDR3 DNA is TGTGCCAGCAGTTTATCGGCAGGGGGCGCGGACTACACCTTC. Protein sequence: CASSLSAGGADYTF.

V is TRBV28 and J is TRBJ2-7, with D possibly matching TRBD1 (6 bases). V lost 7 bases and J 6 bases, leaving 16 bases between the germline ends. CDR1 is MDHEN, CDR2 SYDVKM, per germline. The CDR3 spans 13 residues. In DNA, the CDR3 is TGTGCCAGCATTCATCAGGGGAGAGGCGAGCAGTACTTC. This gives the protein CASIHQGRGEQYF.

This clone was counted many times. The V gene is TRBV4-1, the J gene TRBJ1-1; TRBD1 aligns across 9 bases. V was clipped by 3 bases and J by 4 bases; unmatched bases: 9. Germline CDR1 reads MGHRA; CDR2 reads YSYEKL. This CDR3 comprises 16 residues. The CDR3 DNA sequence: TGCGCCAGCAGCCAGAGAGCAGGGACAGGGCGCACTGAAGCTTTCTTT. Protein sequence: CASSQRAGTGRTEAFF.

The CDR3 DNA sequence: TGTGCCAGCAGCCCCCTCGCCTACAATGAGCAGTTCTTC. It is translated as CASSPLAYNEQFF. The V and J genes are TRBV7-9 and TRBJ2-1; D not resolved. Between the trimmed V and J ends, which lost 5 bases and 2 bases, there was a span of 7 bases. CDR3 length equals 13 residues. Looked up from germline, CDR1 is SEHNR and CDR2 is FQNEAQ (reference sequence).

The gene calls are TRBV27 and TRBJ1-2; maybe TRBD1 (6 bases). The CDR3 is 13 residues long. Per the germline V gene, CDR1 is MNHEY and CDR2 is SMNVEV (reference sequence). V was clipped by 8 bases and J by 4 bases, with 14 bases between them. The DNA for the CDR3 is TGTGCCAGCGGCCAGGGGTTGTCCTATGGCTACACCTTC. The encoded protein is CASGQGLSYGYTF.

The V and J genes are TRBV7-2 and TRBJ2-6, with no clear D. There are 15 residues in the CDR3. The V end lost 5 bases, the J end lost 0 bases, and 8 bases lay between the germline ends. CDR1 is SGHTA, CDR2 FQGNSA, per germline. CDR3 DNA: TGTGCCAGCAGCCCCATGGACTCTGGGGCCAACGTCCTGACTTTC. The encoded protein is CASSPMDSGANVLTF.

The gene calls are TRBV7-9 and TRBJ1-3, with 8 nucleotides matching TRBD1. This CDR3 region has 15 residues. Trimming at V came to 2 bases and at J to 4 bases, leaving 4 bases not matched to a gene. CDR1 SEHNR and CDR2 FQNEAQ come from the germline V gene (reference sequence). The CDR3 here is CASSLSGQGGNTIYF. In DNA form, the CDR3 reads TGTGCCAGCAGCTTAAGTGGACAGGGAGGAAACACCATATATTTT. The whole variable domain, remainder taken from reference TRBV7-9 and TRBJ1-3, is DTGVSQNPRHKITKRGQNVTFRCDPISEHNRLYWYRQTLGQGPEFLTYFQNEAQLEKSRLLSDRFSAERPKGSFSTLEIQRTEQGDSAMYLCASSLSGQGGNTIYFGEGSWLTVV.

A few counts support this clone. V usage is TRBV11-2 and J usage is TRBJ1-1; D uncertain. V was clipped by 4 bases and J by 1 base, with 10 bases between them. From germline, CDR1 is SGHAT and CDR2 FQNNGV. This CDR3 comprises 14 residues. CDR3 amino acids: CASSSGLANTEAFF. The DNA of the CDR3 is TGTGCCAGCAGCTCAGGTCTGGCGAACACTGAAGCTTTCTTT.

Note on this clone: Other DNA sequences in this sample translate to the same CDR3. V gene TRBV7-9 combines with J gene TRBJ1-6; D unclear. The CDR3 loop spans 13 amino acids. Germline V lookup: CDR1 SEHNR, CDR2 FQNEAQ (reference sequence). Trimming took off 3 bases at V and 9 bases at J, with 9 bases between the two ends. The CDR3 DNA follows: TGTGCCAGCAGCTTGGAGGAAGGTTCACCCCTCCACTTT. It yields the protein CASSLEEGSPLHF.

The count of this clone is one. This chain joins TRBV7-9 and TRBJ2-7, with 13 bases matching TRBD2. This CDR3 is built from 16 residues. The ends lost 2 bases at V and 6 bases at J; junction bases unmatched: 7. Germline assignment: CDR1 SEHNR and CDR2 FQNEAQ (reference sequence). CDR3 loop: CASSLRGTSGIGEQYF. CDR3 DNA sequence: TGTGCCAGCAGCTTACGGGGGACTAGCGGGATTGGCGAGCAGTACTTC.

The chain links TRBV27 to TRBJ2-5; 7 bases are a match to TRBD2. The J segment lost 1 base and the V segment lost 2 bases, leaving 7 bases of the junction unmatched. Germline V CDR1 and CDR2: MNHEY, SMNVEV (reference sequence). CDR3 length equals 16 residues. This chain's CDR3 is CASSLLPPSGQETQYF. CDR3 nucleotide sequence: TGTGCCAGCAGTTTACTTCCCCCTAGCGGCCAAGAGACCCAGTACTTC.

This chain connects TRBV7-2 to TRBJ2-7; 7 bases are a match to TRBD2. V was pared by 4 bases and J by 9 bases, with 6 bases of the junction left unmatched. From germline, CDR1 is SGHTA and CDR2 FQGNSA. CDR3 length: 12 residues. CDR3 sequence reads: CASSSPGLPQYF. The CDR3, as DNA: TGTGCCAGCAGCTCGCCGGGACTACCGCAGTACTTC.

A few counts support this clone. This rearrangement joins TRBV5-6 to TRBJ1-1; TRBD1 might be the D (5 bases). Per germline, CDR1 SGHDT and CDR2 YYEEEE. This CDR3 is built from 13 residues. Trimming took off 4 bases at V and 10 bases at J, with 17 bases between the two ends. The CDR3 is CASSKDSLNGAFF. CDR3 bases: TGTGCCAGCAGCAAAGACAGCCTCAATGGAGCTTTCTTT.